A selection of T cell receptor beta chains follows, all from one sample in a study of Graves' ophthalmopathy and Graves' hyperthyroidism. Each CDR3 protein gets one entry after TCRdb re-called the multiplex PCR reads with MiXCR. The sample gives over a million distinct CDR3 sequences, about 38% of which show up once; over 8.5% is in the top ten. Sequencing input: peripheral blood or thyroid tissue (not recorded which). These TCRs come from an adult man with Graves' hyperthyroidism. Each CDR3 is given without its conserved first and last residue. The order of the fields is J gene, V gene, D gene, CDR3 protein. The D gene is left open where the match is weak.

J: TRBJ2-5
V: TRBV20-1
D: -
CDR3: SARDRGRETQY

J: TRBJ2-2
V: TRBV14
D: -
CDR3: ASSHQTRAGITGELF

J: TRBJ1-2
V: TRBV27
D: -
CDR3: ASSSPEPGRGYT

J: TRBJ2-7
V: TRBV7-2
D: TRBD1
CDR3: ASSLRQGLEYEQY

J: TRBJ1-1
V: TRBV14
D: -
CDR3: ASSQWGSRTTEAF

J: TRBJ1-5
V: TRBV6-2/TRBV6-3
D: -
CDR3: ASSALGRGGNQPQH

J: TRBJ1-5
V: TRBV12-3/TRBV12-4
D: TRBD1
CDR3: ASSLLEQGGQPQH

J: TRBJ1-5
V: TRBV7-9
D: TRBD1
CDR3: ASSYAPGQVNNQPQH

J: TRBJ1-5
V: TRBV2
D: -
CDR3: ASRDNFNQPQH

J: TRBJ2-7
V: TRBV15
D: -
CDR3: ATSRGSATYEQY

J: TRBJ2-2
V: TRBV6-1
D: TRBD2
CDR3: ASSVAGGQAGELF

J: TRBJ2-5
V: TRBV5-4
D: TRBD2
CDR3: ASSAALAGGIETQY

J: TRBJ1-1
V: TRBV2
D: -
CDR3: ASSPSAMGLAGDNEAF

J: TRBJ2-7
V: TRBV11-2
D: TRBD1
CDR3: ATVPRDSAYEQY

J: TRBJ1-1
V: TRBV5-1
D: -
CDR3: ASSLETGTEAF

J: TRBJ2-6
V: TRBV4-3
D: -
CDR3: ASSQGTDSGANVLT

J: TRBJ1-6
V: TRBV20-1
D: -
CDR3: SARVVTAPNSPLH

J: TRBJ2-2
V: TRBV19
D: -
CDR3: ASSINRAYTGELL

J: TRBJ2-5
V: TRBV7-3
D: TRBD2
CDR3: ASSPRGGDQETQY

J: TRBJ2-7
V: TRBV12-3/TRBV12-4
D: -
CDR3: ASSPRGY

J: TRBJ2-5
V: TRBV7-2
D: -
CDR3: ASSHRTYQETQY

J: TRBJ1-2
V: TRBV10-3
D: -
CDR3: AIRVPQGLTYGYT

J: TRBJ2-6
V: TRBV10-3
D: -
CDR3: AIRDVGGPNVLT

J: TRBJ2-6
V: TRBV10-2
D: -
CDR3: ASRLSPDSFSGANVLT

J: TRBJ2-5
V: TRBV28
D: -
CDR3: ASSLIQRRQETQY

J: TRBJ1-6
V: TRBV7-9
D: -
CDR3: ASSSDSLVGSPLH

J: TRBJ2-7
V: TRBV12-3/TRBV12-4
D: -
CDR3: ASNGGGTYEQY

J: TRBJ1-1
V: TRBV6-5
D: TRBD1
CDR3: ASSGQDTEAF

J: TRBJ1-4
V: TRBV9
D: -
CDR3: ASSALQGSGEKLF

J: TRBJ2-6
V: TRBV20-1
D: -
CDR3: SASDVSGANVLT

J: TRBJ2-7
V: TRBV7-9
D: -
CDR3: ASSSSGGRSYEQY

J: TRBJ2-5
V: TRBV7-6
D: TRBD2
CDR3: ASRAWGLQETQY

J: TRBJ1-3
V: TRBV9
D: -
CDR3: ASSGSGVGETIY

J: TRBJ2-3
V: TRBV20-1
D: TRBD2
CDR3: SAPTSGYTDTQY

J: TRBJ2-5
V: TRBV7-3
D: -
CDR3: ASSLTDRQETQY

J: TRBJ2-7
V: TRBV7-9
D: TRBD2
CDR3: ASSLSRGGNEEQY

J: TRBJ1-1
V: TRBV7-9
D: -
CDR3: ASSGAAGNTEAF

J: TRBJ2-7
V: TRBV3-2
D: -
CDR3: ASPRVHEQY

J: TRBJ1-1
V: TRBV7-8
D: -
CDR3: ASSHSKGFAEAF

J: TRBJ2-2
V: TRBV5-1
D: TRBD2
CDR3: ASSLTSGANTGELF

J: TRBJ2-5
V: TRBV29-1
D: -
CDR3: SVTGGQARTQY

J: TRBJ2-7
V: TRBV10-3
D: TRBD2
CDR3: AIRASTSRLEQY

J: TRBJ1-2
V: TRBV7-9
D: -
CDR3: ASSPSPDGNYGYT

J: TRBJ2-7
V: TRBV6-5
D: -
CDR3: ASSENFGVMDHEQY

J: TRBJ2-7
V: TRBV7-2
D: TRBD2
CDR3: ASSSARAGWGYEQY

J: TRBJ2-7
V: TRBV14
D: TRBD2
CDR3: ASSQDSGRRYEQY

J: TRBJ1-2
V: TRBV20-1
D: -
CDR3: SASDSMVPGSYT

J: TRBJ1-6
V: TRBV20-1
D: -
CDR3: SARGARVNSPLH

J: TRBJ2-5
V: TRBV7-2
D: -
CDR3: VSSTQGQETQY

J: TRBJ1-5
V: TRBV19
D: -
CDR3: ATRAKASVQPQH

J: TRBJ1-4
V: TRBV7-9
D: -
CDR3: ASSPVPEATNEKLF

J: TRBJ1-5
V: TRBV9
D: -
CDR3: ARIRGEGNQPQH

J: TRBJ1-3
V: TRBV9
D: TRBD1
CDR3: ASSVGDRLSGNTIY

J: TRBJ1-1
V: TRBV19
D: -
CDR3: ASSSPQLEAF

J: TRBJ2-7
V: TRBV7-9
D: -
CDR3: ASSFDEVNEQY

J: TRBJ2-5
V: TRBV12-3/TRBV12-4
D: TRBD2
CDR3: ASSDVGGRASETQY

J: TRBJ1-2
V: TRBV5-1
D: -
CDR3: ASSLAGGSYT

J: TRBJ2-7
V: TRBV12-3/TRBV12-4
D: TRBD1
CDR3: ASRTGGNEQY

J: TRBJ1-1
V: TRBV7-9
D: -
CDR3: ASSEQQGTAEAF

J: TRBJ2-7
V: TRBV5-4
D: TRBD1
CDR3: ASSAYRGTGIYEQY